This entry is about one T cell receptor beta chain. Deletions cut 7 bases from V and 3 bases from J, with 17 bases between. Germline values: CDR1 SEHNR, CDR2 FQNEAQ (reference sequence). The CDR3 spans 15 residues. The data belong to a study of blood T cell repertoires in COVID-19. TCRdb's table, derived via immunoSEQ multiplex PCR, lists solely in-frame clones and lacks some. The sample yields 150,000 to 200,000 clones, roughly 84% seen once. This TCR was recovered from a human donor with acute or convalescent COVID-19. The donor label of this sample is uncertain. Sample: peripheral blood. The rearrangement links TRBV7-9 to TRBJ2-3; D is possibly TRBD1 (5 bases). The chain's CDR3 is CASNKDSPLTDTQYF. The CDR3 DNA follows: TGTGCCAGCAACAAAGACAGCCCCTTGACAGATACGCAGTATTTT.